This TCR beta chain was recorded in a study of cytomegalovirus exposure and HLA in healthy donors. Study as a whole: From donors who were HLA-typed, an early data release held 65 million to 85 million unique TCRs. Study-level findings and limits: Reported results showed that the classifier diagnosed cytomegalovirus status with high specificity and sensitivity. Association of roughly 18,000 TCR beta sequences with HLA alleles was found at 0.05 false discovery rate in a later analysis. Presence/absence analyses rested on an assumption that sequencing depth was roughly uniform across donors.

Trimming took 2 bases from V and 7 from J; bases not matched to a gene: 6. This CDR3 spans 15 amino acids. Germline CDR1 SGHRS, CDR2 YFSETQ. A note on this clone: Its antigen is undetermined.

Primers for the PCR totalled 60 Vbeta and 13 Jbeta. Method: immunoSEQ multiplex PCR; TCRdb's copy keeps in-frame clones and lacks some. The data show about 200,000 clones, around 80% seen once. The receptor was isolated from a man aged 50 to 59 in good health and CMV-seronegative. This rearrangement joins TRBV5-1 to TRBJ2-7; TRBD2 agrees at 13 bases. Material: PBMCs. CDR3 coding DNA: TGCGCCAGCAGCTTAACCGGGACTAGCGGGGATGAGCAGTACTTC. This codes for CASSLTGTSGDEQYF.